The entry below gives a single T cell receptor (beta chain) sequence along with its context. The V gene lost 3 bases and the J gene lost 3 bases, with 15 bases spanning the gap. Germline-derived CDR1 and CDR2 are MGHRA and YSYEKL. The CDR3 length is 15 residues. The sample originates from a study of T cells in localized non-small cell lung cancer. Assay used: immunoSEQ multiplex PCR; TCRdb lists only in-frame clones, some missing. There are around 20,000 clones in the sample; 86% occur only once, and 0.9% to 1.4% lies in the top ten. The specimen comprised peripheral blood, sampled before any cancer treatment. The chain is built from TRBV4-1 and TRBJ2-7; weak D call: TRBD1 (6 bases). The sequence was collected from a woman aged 35-70 years with stage I lung adenocarcinoma. CDR3 sequence reads: CASSQPTGSSYEQYF. The CDR3 region has the DNA TGCGCCAGCAGCCAGCCCACAGGGAGCAGCTACGAGCAGTACTTC.